One T cell receptor beta chain is described in this entry. Its target is not known. The data were obtained in a study of identical twins. Healthy Caucasian donors formed the entire cohort. TCRdb re-derived calls from the 5' RACE reads in MiXCR, one entry per CDR3 protein. The repertoire holds around 530,000 distinct CDR3 sequences, approximately 14% seen once, with 0.35% to 0.45% in the top ten. Whole-study findings and limits: Interpretation of the results relied on cross-sectional statistical analysis and not on following the same donors. Abundant cord blood beta clonotypes carried fewer insertions; memory repertoires showed none.

The J segment lost 4 bases and the V segment lost 5 bases, leaving 9 bases of the junction unmatched. The CDR3 extends over 15 amino acids. The germline V gene has CDR1 SGHAT and CDR2 FQNNGV. A further study also used this sample, focusing on yellow fever vaccine responses in identical twins.

This sequence joins TRBV11-2 and TRBJ2-5; 8 bases are a match to TRBD2. This receptor was identified in a woman aged 18-29 years in good health. The material sequenced was CD4+ T cells sorted from blood. CDR3 region: CASSTVTAGGETQYF. In DNA form, the CDR3 reads TGTGCCAGCAGCACAGTGACGGCGGGGGGAGAGACCCAGTACTTC.